This TCR beta chain was identified in a study of cytomegalovirus exposure and HLA in healthy donors. V was pared by 0 bases and J by 4 bases, with 18 bases between. The CDR3 is 17 residues long. The germline V gene encodes CDR1 SNHLY and CDR2 FYNNEI. The donors gave bone marrow, and they were healthy. With 60 Vbeta and 13 Jbeta primers, the PCR was carried out. Clones were read by immunoSEQ multiplex PCR, and TCRdb kept only the in-frame ones, dropping some. The sample comprises roughly 120,000 clones, 77% of which are singletons, and over 10% rests with the top ten. The sequenced material came from PBMCs. The source is a woman aged 40 to 49 in good health and CMV-seropositive. V and J are TRBV2 and TRBJ1-2, with D unresolved. CDR3 nucleotides: TGTGCCAGCAGTGAAGCGGGAGCAGGTTTAATTTCCTATGGCTACACCTTC. This codes for CASSEAGAGLISYGYTF.